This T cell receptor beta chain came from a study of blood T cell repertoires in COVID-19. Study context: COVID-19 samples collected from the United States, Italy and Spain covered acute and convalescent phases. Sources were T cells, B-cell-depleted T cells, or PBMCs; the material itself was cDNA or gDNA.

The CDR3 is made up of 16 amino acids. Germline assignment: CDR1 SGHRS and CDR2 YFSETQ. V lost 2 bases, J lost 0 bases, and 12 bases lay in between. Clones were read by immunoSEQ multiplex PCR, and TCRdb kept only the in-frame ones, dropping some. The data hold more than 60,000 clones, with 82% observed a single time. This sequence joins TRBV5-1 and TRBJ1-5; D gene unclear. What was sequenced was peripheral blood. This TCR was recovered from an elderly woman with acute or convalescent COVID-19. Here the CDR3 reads CASSFSDQNSNQPQHF. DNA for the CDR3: TGCGCCAGCAGCTTCAGCGACCAGAATAGCAATCAGCCCCAGCATTTT.